The rows below give T cell receptor beta chains drawn from one sample of a study of blood T cell repertoires in COVID-19. Sequenced by immunoSEQ multiplex PCR; TCRdb stores in-frame clones only, minus some. The profile shows around 120,000 clones, approximately 90% of them singletons. The specimen sequenced was peripheral blood. Every receptor here comes from a human donor in a cohort sampled during active COVID-19. Both conserved end residues are part of each CDR3. The D gene is left open where the match is weak. The listing skips clone size in some rows; elsewhere it reads once, few, many or a size class.

D	size	J	V	DNA	CDR3
.	few	TRBJ1-4	TRBV6-1	TGTGCCAGCAGTGAGACAGCAACTAATGAAAAACTGTTTTTT	CASSETATNEKLFF
.	.	TRBJ2-2	TRBV6-1	TGTGCCAGCAGGTTCCGCGGGGAGGGGGCCGGGGAGCTGTTTTTT	CASRFRGEGAGELFF
TRBD2	.	TRBJ2-5	TRBV7-9	TGTGCCAGCAGTACTGGGGGGGAAGAGACCCAGTACTTC	CASSTGGEETQYF
.	few	TRBJ2-7	TRBV4-1	TGCGCCAGCAGCCCCAGGCTGGGTGAGCAGTACTTC	CASSPRLGEQYF
TRBD2	.	TRBJ2-3	TRBV5-1	TGCGCCAGCAGCTTGGGACTAGCGGGGAACACAGATACGCAGTATTTT	CASSLGLAGNTDTQYF
TRBD2	.	TRBJ2-1	TRBV4-1	TGCGCCAGCAGAAGGACGAAGGGCAGCGGGGGGCACAATGAGCAGTTCTTC	CASRRTKGSGGHNEQFF
.	few	TRBJ2-6	TRBV11-3	TGTGCCAGCTCCCATACCAGGCAGGGGCGCTCTGGGGCCAACGTCCTGACTTTC	CASSHTRQGRSGANVLTF
.	.	TRBJ1-1	TRBV29-1	TGCAGCGTTTCTACAGACAGGCCTTGGGCTTTCTTT	CSVSTDRPWAFF
.	once	TRBJ1-4	TRBV30	TGTGCCCTGGGGCAGGCGGAGAAAAAACTGTTTTTT	CALGQAEKKLFF
.	.	TRBJ2-3	TRBV5-6	TGTGCCAGCGCTGGCGGGGCAGGGGGGGATACGCAGTATTTT	CASAGGAGGDTQYF
TRBD1	.	TRBJ1-5	TRBV29-1	TGCAGCGTCTCGACAGGGGTTAATCAGCCCCAGCATTTT	CSVSTGVNQPQHF
TRBD1	.	TRBJ2-7	TRBV7-9	TGTGCCAGCAGCGGAGGGACAGGTACCCCGTACTTC	CASSGGTGTPYF
TRBD1	.	TRBJ1-2	TRBV19	TGTGCCAGTAGTACTGGGACAGTCTCTGGCTATGGCTACACCTTC	CASSTGTVSGYGYTF
.	.	TRBJ2-7	TRBV25-1	TGTGCCAGCAGTGACATTAGGAGCTCCTACGAGCAGTACTTC	CASSDIRSSYEQYF
TRBD2	.	TRBJ2-3	TRBV4-1	TGCGCCAGCAGCCACCCGACTAGCGGGAGAATAGATACGCAGTATTTT	CASSHPTSGRIDTQYF
.	.	TRBJ2-5	TRBV7-9	TGTGCCAGCAGCCACCGGCCGGATGGGCAGAAGACCCAGTACTTC	CASSHRPDGQKTQYF
TRBD2	.	TRBJ2-7	TRBV30	TGTGCCGGGACTAGCGGGGGTTACGAGCAGTACTTC	CAGTSGGYEQYF
.	.	TRBJ2-7	TRBV11-2	TGTGCCAGCAGCTATGAGAGGGGGGGCTACGAGCAGTACTTC	CASSYERGGYEQYF
TRBD1	.	TRBJ1-5	TRBV7-8	TGTGCCAGCAGCTCTTTCAACAGGGGCAACAATCAGCCCCAGCATTTT	CASSSFNRGNNQPQHF
.	.	TRBJ2-7	TRBV11-2	TGTGCCAGCAGCTTGTCTTTCTACGAGCAGTACTTC	CASSLSFYEQYF
.	.	TRBJ1-3	TRBV15	TGTGCCACCAGCAGAGATGGCGGAGCTGGAAACACCATATATTTT	CATSRDGGAGNTIYF
.	.	TRBJ2-1	TRBV7-6	TGTGCCAGCAGCAAGGAAGGGGTAGGACAAGAGCAGTTCTTC	CASSKEGVGQEQFF
TRBD2	.	TRBJ2-3	TRBV5-1	TGCGCCAGCAGCAAGGGACTAGACACAGATACGCAGTATTTT	CASSKGLDTDTQYF
.	.	TRBJ1-1	TRBV12-5	TGTGCTAGTGCCCTGGGAGGAGGCAGTCAGGTTTTAGCTTTCTTT	CASALGGGSQVLAFF
.	.	TRBJ1-3	TRBV7-9	TGTGCCAGCAGCGTAATAGGGGGGGCACTAGGAAACACCATATATTTT	CASSVIGGALGNTIYF
.	.	TRBJ1-2	TRBV5-4	TGTGCCAGCAGCCGGGGGGTTGGGTATGGCTACACCTTC	CASSRGVGYGYTF
TRBD2	.	TRBJ2-1	TRBV9	TGTGCCAGCAGCGTAGTAGTTACTAGCGGGAGGGTGGATGAGCAGTTCTTC	CASSVVVTSGRVDEQFF
.	once	TRBJ2-1	TRBV9	TGTGCCAGCAGCGTAACTGAGAACTACAATGAGCAGTTCTTC	CASSVTENYNEQFF
.	.	TRBJ1-6	TRBV3-1/TRBV3-2	TGTGCCAGCAGCCAAGTGGCAGGGGCGAGTTCACCCCTCCACTTT	CASSQVAGASSPLHF
TRBD2	.	TRBJ2-2	TRBV7-7	TGTGCTAGCAGCTCCTCCGGGACTAGCTCGGTCGGGGAGCTGTTTTTT	CASSSSGTSSVGELFF
TRBD2	.	TRBJ2-3	TRBV5-4	TGTGCCAGCAGCTCTTATAGTGGGCGGGAGAGCACAGATACGCAGTATTTT	CASSSYSGRESTDTQYF
.	.	TRBJ2-7	TRBV5-1	TGCGCCAGCAGCTTGGGTGGCAGCTCCTACGAGCAGTACTTC	CASSLGGSSYEQYF
TRBD2	.	TRBJ2-2	TRBV7-2	TGTGCCAGCAGCATCAGGACTAGCGGGAGCCGTCAAACCGGGGAGCTGTTTTTT	CASSIRTSGSRQTGELFF
.	.	TRBJ2-1	TRBV2	TGTGCCAGCAGTCCGGTGCCCTACAATGAGCAGTTCTTC	CASSPVPYNEQFF
TRBD2	.	TRBJ2-7	TRBV11-3	TGTGCCAGCAGCTTAAGGCAAGCGGGAGTTGCGGTCAGGTCCTACGAGCAGTACTTC	CASSLRQAGVAVRSYEQYF
TRBD2	.	TRBJ2-7	TRBV4-2	TGTGCCAGCAGCCAACCCGGGACTAGGGGGTTCTCCTACGAGCAGTACTTC	CASSQPGTRGFSYEQYF
TRBD1	.	TRBJ2-7	TRBV7-2	TGTGCCAGCAGCTCACAGGGGGAAGAGCAGTACTTC	CASSSQGEEQYF